This entry is about one T cell receptor beta chain. The entry originates in a study of OX40 agonist ivuxolimab in advanced cancers. Sequenced by immunoSEQ multiplex PCR; TCRdb stores in-frame clones only, minus some. The table lists just over 40,000 clones, around 89% of them singletons. V lost 3 bases and J lost 4, with 18 bases in between. Germline V CDR1 and CDR2: MDHEN, SYDVKM. The CDR3 is made up of 16 amino acids. The source of this sequence is an adult with an advanced solid tumor such as melanoma, head and neck, liver or kidney cancer. The starting material was CD4+ or CD8+ T cells sorted from blood, obtained in a trial of the OX40 agonist ivuxolimab. The genes are TRBV28 and TRBJ2-5; either TRBD1 or TRBD2 may supply D (6 bases each). Here the CDR3 DNA reads TGTGCCAGCAGTTTTCGTACCCTAGGGGGGAGAGAGACCCAGTACTTC. Protein: CASSFRTLGGRETQYF.